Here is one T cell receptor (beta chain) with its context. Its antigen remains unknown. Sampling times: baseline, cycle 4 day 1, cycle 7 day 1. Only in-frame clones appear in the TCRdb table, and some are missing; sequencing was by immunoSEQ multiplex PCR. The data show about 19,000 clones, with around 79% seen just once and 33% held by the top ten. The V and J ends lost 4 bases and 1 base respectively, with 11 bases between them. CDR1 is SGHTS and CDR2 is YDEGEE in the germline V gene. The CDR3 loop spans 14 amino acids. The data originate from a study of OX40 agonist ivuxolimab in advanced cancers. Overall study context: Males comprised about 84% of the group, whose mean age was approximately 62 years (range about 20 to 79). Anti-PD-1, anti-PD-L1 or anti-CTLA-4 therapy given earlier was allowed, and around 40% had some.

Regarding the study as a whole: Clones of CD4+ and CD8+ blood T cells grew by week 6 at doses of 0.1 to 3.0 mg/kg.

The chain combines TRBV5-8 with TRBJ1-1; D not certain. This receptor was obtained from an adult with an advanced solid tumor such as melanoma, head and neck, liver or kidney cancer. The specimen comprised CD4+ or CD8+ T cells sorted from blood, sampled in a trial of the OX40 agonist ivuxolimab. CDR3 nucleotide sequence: TGTGCCAGCAGCCTGGGTGGCGGGAACACTGAAGCTTTCTTT. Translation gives CASSLGGGNTEAFF.